This is a list of T cell receptor beta chains from one sample in a study of T cells in Graves' hyperthyroidism and ophthalmopathy. Each CDR3 protein gets one entry after TCRdb re-called the multiplex PCR reads with MiXCR. The sample contains hundreds of thousands of distinct CDR3 sequences, roughly 37% of which appear only once. The sequenced material came from blood. These receptors came from a man aged 18 to 30 with Graves' hyperthyroidism. Each CDR3 is given with its conserved first and last residue. The D gene is left open where the match is weak. Clone size appears in some rows only: once, few, many, or a class for an expanded clone.

J gene	CDR3 length	V gene	D gene	clone size	CDR3 DNA	CDR3 protein
TRBJ1-6	16	TRBV14	NA	NA	TGTGCCAGCAGTCCCACTCGGGACCGATATAATTCACCCCTCCACTTT	CASSPTRDRYNSPLHF
TRBJ1-1	13	TRBV19	TRBD1	NA	TGTGCCAGTATCCGGGACAGAAACACTGAAGCTTTCTTT	CASIRDRNTEAFF
TRBJ1-1	14	TRBV5-1	TRBD1	NA	TGCGCCAGCAGCCCCGGACAGGGAATCAGGGAAGCTTTCTTT	CASSPGQGIREAFF
TRBJ1-2	11	TRBV29-1	NA	many	TGCAGCGTTGCCGACACCTATGGCTACACCTTC	CSVADTYGYTF
TRBJ2-6	13	TRBV29-1	NA	NA	TGCACCGCGAGGCCCTCTGGGGCCAACGTCCTGACTTTC	CTARPSGANVLTF
TRBJ2-5	14	TRBV10-2	NA	NA	TGCGCCAGCAGTTCCACAGGGAGACGTGAGACCCAGTACTTC	CASSSTGRRETQYF
TRBJ2-2	16	TRBV4-3	NA	NA	TGCGCCAGCAGCCTAGACGGGCCTCCACACACCGGGGAGCTGTTTTTT	CASSLDGPPHTGELFF
TRBJ1-5	14	TRBV12-3/TRBV12-4	TRBD1	few	TGTGCCAGCAGTCGACAGGGTGAGGATCAGCCCCAGCATTTT	CASSRQGEDQPQHF
TRBJ2-7	13	TRBV10-2	NA	many	TGCGCCAGCAGAGTCCAACTGTCCTACGAGCAGTACTTC	CASRVQLSYEQYF
TRBJ1-1	16	TRBV12-3/TRBV12-4	NA	NA	TGTGCCAGCAGCCAACACCCACCAGGCCTAGGCACTGAAGCTTTCTTT	CASSQHPPGLGTEAFF
TRBJ1-5	16	TRBV10-3	NA	many	TGTGCCATCAGTGAGAGCAGGGAGAATGGCAATCAGCCCCAGCATTTT	CAISESRENGNQPQHF
TRBJ1-1	16	TRBV29-1	NA	many	TGCAGCGTTGGATCCATGAGACAGACAACTAACACTGAAGCTTTCTTT	CSVGSMRQTTNTEAFF
TRBJ2-2	16	TRBV5-1	NA	NA	TGCGCCAGCAGCCTAAAAAGCTGGGATGGTACCGGGGAGCTGTTTTTT	CASSLKSWDGTGELFF
TRBJ1-2	14	TRBV5-1	NA	many	TGCGCCAGCAGCTTGGCCGAAACAGCCCGTGGCTACACCTTC	CASSLAETARGYTF
TRBJ2-7	15	TRBV9	NA	NA	TGTGCCAGCAGCGTCGGGGGCTCTGTTGCCTACGAGCGGTACTTC	CASSVGGSVAYERYF
TRBJ1-6	16	TRBV11-2	NA	many	TGTGCCAGCAGCTTAGTACTGGGAGGGGGGGATTCACCCCTCCACTTT	CASSLVLGGGDSPLHF
TRBJ1-3	12	TRBV10-3	NA	many	TGTGCCATTCGACAGGAGGGAAACACCATATATTTT	CAIRQEGNTIYF
TRBJ2-2	14	TRBV10-3	NA	few	TGTGCCAGCAAGCGGTCGACGAACACCGGGGAGCTGTTTTTT	CASKRSTNTGELFF
TRBJ2-7	15	TRBV12-3/TRBV12-4	TRBD1	few	TGTGCCAGCAGATTCCGACAGGGTGACTCCTACGAGCAGTACTTC	CASRFRQGDSYEQYF
TRBJ1-1	14	TRBV19	TRBD1	few	TGTGCCAGTACCCCGGGACAGGGTGTAACTGAAGCTTTCTTT	CASTPGQGVTEAFF
TRBJ1-1	15	TRBV2	TRBD1	NA	TGTGCCAGCAGTTACCACCGGACAGGGAACACTGAAGCTTTCTTT	CASSYHRTGNTEAFF
TRBJ2-7	14	TRBV29-1	TRBD1	NA	TGCAGCGTGTCTCCCGGGACAGGGGGCTGGGAGCAGTACTTC	CSVSPGTGGWEQYF
TRBJ1-1	12	TRBV19	NA	many	TGTGCCAGTGTCGGGCGTTATACTGAAGCTTTCTTT	CASVGRYTEAFF
TRBJ1-1	15	TRBV5-5	TRBD1	few	TGTGCCAGCAGCTTAGAAGACAGGGATTACACTGAAGCTTTCTTT	CASSLEDRDYTEAFF
TRBJ2-7	15	TRBV2	NA	NA	TGTGCCAGCACCCCAAGGGGAATCGACTCCTACGAGCAGTACTTC	CASTPRGIDSYEQYF
TRBJ1-6	15	TRBV12-3/TRBV12-4	NA	many	TGTGCCAGCAGTTCGTTGACGGGAGGGGAATCACCCCTCCACTTT	CASSSLTGGESPLHF